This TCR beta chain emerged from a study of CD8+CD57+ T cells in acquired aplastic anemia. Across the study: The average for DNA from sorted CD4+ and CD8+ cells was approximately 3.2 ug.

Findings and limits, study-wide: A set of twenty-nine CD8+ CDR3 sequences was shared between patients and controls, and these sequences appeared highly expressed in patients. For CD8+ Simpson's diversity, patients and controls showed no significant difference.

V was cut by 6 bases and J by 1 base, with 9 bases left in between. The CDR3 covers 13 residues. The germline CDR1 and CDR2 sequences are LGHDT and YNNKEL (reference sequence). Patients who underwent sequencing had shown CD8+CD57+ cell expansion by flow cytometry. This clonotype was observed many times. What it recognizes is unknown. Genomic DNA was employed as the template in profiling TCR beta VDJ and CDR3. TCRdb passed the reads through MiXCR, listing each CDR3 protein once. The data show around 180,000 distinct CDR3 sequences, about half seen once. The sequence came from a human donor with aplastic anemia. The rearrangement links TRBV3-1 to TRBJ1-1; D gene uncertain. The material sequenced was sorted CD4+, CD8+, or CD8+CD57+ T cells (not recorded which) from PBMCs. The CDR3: CASRKTQNTEAFF. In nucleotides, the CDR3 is TGTGCCAGCAGGAAAACTCAGAACACTGAAGCTTTCTTT. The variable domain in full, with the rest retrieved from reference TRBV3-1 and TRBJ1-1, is DTAVSQTPKYLVTQMGNDKSIKCEQNLGHDTMYWYKQDSKKFLKIMFSYNNKELIINETVPNRFSPKSPDKAHLNLHINSLELGDSAVYFCASRKTQNTEAFFGQGTRLTVV.